A selection of T cell receptor beta chains follows, all from one sample in a study of beta chain features in type 1 diabetes. The repertoire was sequenced with immunoSEQ multiplex PCR; TCRdb's copy has only in-frame clones and lacks some. This table holds about 900,000 clones, about a sixth found once. What was sequenced was naive CD4+ T cells from blood. Receptor source: a woman younger than 35 in good health. Both conserved end residues are trimmed from each CDR3. Fields, in order: J gene, CDR3 length, V gene, CDR3 protein.

j_gene: TRBJ2-1
len: 9
v_gene: TRBV20-1
CDR3aa: SARDFNEQF

j_gene: TRBJ2-5
len: 12
v_gene: TRBV2
CDR3aa: ASSNRALAGEQY

j_gene: TRBJ2-3
len: 14
v_gene: TRBV7-2
CDR3aa: ASSKQGLAGTDTQY

j_gene: TRBJ2-5
len: 12
v_gene: TRBV7-8
CDR3aa: ASSLRASPETQY

j_gene: TRBJ2-3
len: 12
v_gene: TRBV18
CDR3aa: ASSPGELHDTQY

j_gene: TRBJ2-1
len: 14
v_gene: TRBV15
CDR3aa: ATSRDLTDSYNEQF

j_gene: TRBJ2-1
len: 13
v_gene: TRBV7-2
CDR3aa: ASSSPGQTFGEQF

j_gene: TRBJ2-1
len: 12
v_gene: TRBV2
CDR3aa: ASMAGTSYNEQF

j_gene: TRBJ1-2
len: 13
v_gene: TRBV28
CDR3aa: ASSLTGDAGYGYT

j_gene: TRBJ1-4
len: 14
v_gene: TRBV7-3
CDR3aa: ASSPRPTALIEELF

j_gene: TRBJ2-1
len: 13
v_gene: TRBV5-1
CDR3aa: ASSFGVAAFDEQF

j_gene: TRBJ2-1
len: 11
v_gene: TRBV7-2
CDR3aa: ASSLGALNEQF

j_gene: TRBJ2-1
len: 14
v_gene: TRBV7-2
CDR3aa: ASSLGGSRFYNEQF

j_gene: TRBJ1-3
len: 13
v_gene: TRBV11-2
CDR3aa: ASSRAGVLRNTIY

j_gene: TRBJ1-5
len: 14
v_gene: TRBV6-5
CDR3aa: ASSYSSGGSNQPQH

j_gene: TRBJ1-5
len: 16
v_gene: TRBV7-9
CDR3aa: ASSPSGGQGGGNQPQH

j_gene: TRBJ2-1
len: 13
v_gene: TRBV7-8
CDR3aa: ASSFRLAGDNEQF

j_gene: TRBJ1-4
len: 13
v_gene: TRBV18
CDR3aa: ASSPTIATNEKLF

j_gene: TRBJ2-6
len: 14
v_gene: TRBV10-3
CDR3aa: AISDPLRSGANVLT

j_gene: TRBJ1-3
len: 12
v_gene: TRBV7-8
CDR3aa: ASSLLDAGNTIY

j_gene: TRBJ1-2
len: 14
v_gene: TRBV7-9
CDR3aa: ASSLSGRRGIGGYT

j_gene: TRBJ2-7
len: 13
v_gene: TRBV9
CDR3aa: ASSVGGATSYEQY

j_gene: TRBJ2-6
len: 14
v_gene: TRBV10-3
CDR3aa: ATRQETYSGANVLT

j_gene: TRBJ2-1
len: 11
v_gene: TRBV27
CDR3aa: ASSNDVGLMQF

j_gene: TRBJ2-5
len: 13
v_gene: TRBV11-2
CDR3aa: ASSLGGRPRETQY

j_gene: TRBJ2-2
len: 13
v_gene: TRBV27
CDR3aa: ASSSDRSYTGELF

j_gene: TRBJ2-3
len: 14
v_gene: TRBV28
CDR3aa: ASSFARTGVGDTQY

j_gene: TRBJ2-6
len: 12
v_gene: TRBV5-6
CDR3aa: ASSFYTGANVLT

j_gene: TRBJ1-1
len: 11
v_gene: TRBV10-3
CDR3aa: AISPTGGTEAF

j_gene: TRBJ2-1
len: 11
v_gene: TRBV6-5
CDR3aa: ASSQGQINEQF

j_gene: TRBJ2-4
len: 15
v_gene: TRBV18
CDR3aa: ASSRAVSSIATNIQY

j_gene: TRBJ2-5
len: 13
v_gene: TRBV28
CDR3aa: ASASGTSGEETQY

j_gene: TRBJ1-4
len: 11
v_gene: TRBV4-3
CDR3aa: ASSQVSAEKLF